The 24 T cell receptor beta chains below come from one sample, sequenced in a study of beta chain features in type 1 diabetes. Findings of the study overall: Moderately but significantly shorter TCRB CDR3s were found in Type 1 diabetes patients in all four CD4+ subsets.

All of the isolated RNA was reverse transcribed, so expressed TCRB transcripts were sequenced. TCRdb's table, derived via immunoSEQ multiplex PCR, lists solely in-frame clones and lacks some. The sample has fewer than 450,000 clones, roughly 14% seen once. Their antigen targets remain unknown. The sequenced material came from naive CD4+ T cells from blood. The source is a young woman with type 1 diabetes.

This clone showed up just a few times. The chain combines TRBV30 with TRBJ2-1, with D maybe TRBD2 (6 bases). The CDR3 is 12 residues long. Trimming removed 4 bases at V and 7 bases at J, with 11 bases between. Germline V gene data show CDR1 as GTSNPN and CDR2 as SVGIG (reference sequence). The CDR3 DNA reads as TGTGCCTGGAAGCGGGCCACTAATGAGCAGTTCTTC. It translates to CAWKRATNEQFF.

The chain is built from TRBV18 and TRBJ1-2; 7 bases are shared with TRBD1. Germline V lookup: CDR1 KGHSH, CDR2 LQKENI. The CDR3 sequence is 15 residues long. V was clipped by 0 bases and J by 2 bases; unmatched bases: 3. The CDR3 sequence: CASSPPGQTNYGYTF. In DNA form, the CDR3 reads TGTGCCAGCTCACCACCGGGACAGACCAACTATGGCTACACCTTC.

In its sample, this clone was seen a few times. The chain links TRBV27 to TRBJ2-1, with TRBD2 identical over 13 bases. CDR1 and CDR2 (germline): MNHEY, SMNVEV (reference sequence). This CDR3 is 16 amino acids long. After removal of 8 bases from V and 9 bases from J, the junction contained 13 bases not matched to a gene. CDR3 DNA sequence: TGTGCCAGCCGACCCGGGACTAGCGGGATCCGAGGTGAGCAGTTCTTC. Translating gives CASRPGTSGIRGEQFF.

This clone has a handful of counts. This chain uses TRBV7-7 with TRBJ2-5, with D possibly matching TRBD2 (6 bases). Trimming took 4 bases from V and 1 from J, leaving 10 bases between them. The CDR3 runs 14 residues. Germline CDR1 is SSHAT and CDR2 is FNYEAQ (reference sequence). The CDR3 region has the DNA TGTGCCAGCAGCTCGGACTATGGCCAAGAGACCCAGTACTTC. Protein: CASSSDYGQETQYF.

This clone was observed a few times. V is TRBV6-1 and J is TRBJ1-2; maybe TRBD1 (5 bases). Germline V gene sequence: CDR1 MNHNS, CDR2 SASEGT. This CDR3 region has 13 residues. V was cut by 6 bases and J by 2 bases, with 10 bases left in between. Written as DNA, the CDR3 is TGTGCCAGCAGGATCAACAGGAACTATGGCTACACCTTC. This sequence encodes CASRINRNYGYTF.

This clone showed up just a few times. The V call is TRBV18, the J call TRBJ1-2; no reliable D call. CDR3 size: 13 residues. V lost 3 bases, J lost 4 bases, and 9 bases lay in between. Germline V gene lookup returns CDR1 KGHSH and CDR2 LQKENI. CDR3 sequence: CASSPNSFYGYTF. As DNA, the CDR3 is TGTGCCAGCTCACCGAACAGCTTCTATGGCTACACCTTC.

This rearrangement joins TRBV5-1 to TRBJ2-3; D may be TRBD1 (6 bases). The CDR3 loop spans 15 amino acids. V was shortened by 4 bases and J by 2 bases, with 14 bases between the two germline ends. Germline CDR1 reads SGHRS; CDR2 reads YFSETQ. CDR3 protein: CASSSTGTHTDTQYF. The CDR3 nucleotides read TGCGCCAGCAGCAGTACAGGGACCCACACAGATACGCAGTATTTT.

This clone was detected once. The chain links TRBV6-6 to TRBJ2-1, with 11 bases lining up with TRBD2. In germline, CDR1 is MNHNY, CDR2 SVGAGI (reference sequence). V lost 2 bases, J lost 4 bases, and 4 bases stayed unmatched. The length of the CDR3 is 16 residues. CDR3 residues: CASSYDVAGGYNEQFF. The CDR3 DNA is TGTGCCAGCAGTTACGACGTAGCGGGAGGGTACAATGAGCAGTTCTTC.

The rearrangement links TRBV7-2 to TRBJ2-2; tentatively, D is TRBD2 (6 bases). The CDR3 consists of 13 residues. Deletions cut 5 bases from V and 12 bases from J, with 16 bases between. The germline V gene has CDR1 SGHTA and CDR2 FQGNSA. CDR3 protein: CASSRGTAGQLFF. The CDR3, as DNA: TGTGCCAGCAGCCGAGGGACTGCGGGTCAGCTGTTTTTT.

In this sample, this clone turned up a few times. The CDR3 bases are TGCAGCGTGAAACAGGGAGACACTGAAGCTTTCTTT. Translation: CSVKQGDTEAFF. This chain joins TRBV29-1 and TRBJ1-1; possibly TRBD1 for D (6 bases). Germline CDR1 reads SQVTM; CDR2 reads ANQGSEA. This CDR3 has 12 residues. Trimming stripped 6 bases from V and 3 bases from J, with 11 bases between.

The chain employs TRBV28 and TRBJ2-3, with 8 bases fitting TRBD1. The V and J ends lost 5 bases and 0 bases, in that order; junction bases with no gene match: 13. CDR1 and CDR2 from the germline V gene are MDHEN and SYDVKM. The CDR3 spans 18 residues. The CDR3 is CASSILSGTGPSTDTQYF. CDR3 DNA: TGTGCCAGCAGTATATTAAGTGGGACAGGACCTAGCACAGATACGCAGTATTTT.

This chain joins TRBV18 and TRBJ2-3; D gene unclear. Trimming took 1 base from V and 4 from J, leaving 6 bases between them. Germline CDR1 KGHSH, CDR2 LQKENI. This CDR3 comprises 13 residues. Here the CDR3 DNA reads TGTGCCAGCTCACCACGAGTATCAGATACGCAGTATTTT. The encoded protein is CASSPRVSDTQYF. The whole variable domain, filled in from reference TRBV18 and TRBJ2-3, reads NAGVMQNPRHLVRRRGQEARLRCSPMKGHSHVYWYRQLPEEGLKFMVYLQKENIIDESGMPKERFSAEFPKEGPSILRIQQVVRGDSAAYFCASSPRVSDTQYFGPGTRLTVL.

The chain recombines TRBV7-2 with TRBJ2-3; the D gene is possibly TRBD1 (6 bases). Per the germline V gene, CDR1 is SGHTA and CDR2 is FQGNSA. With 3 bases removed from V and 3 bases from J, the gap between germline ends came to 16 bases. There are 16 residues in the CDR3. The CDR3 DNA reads TGTGCCAGCAGCTTCATATTACAGGGTCCAACAGATACGCAGTATTTT. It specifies CASSFILQGPTDTQYF.

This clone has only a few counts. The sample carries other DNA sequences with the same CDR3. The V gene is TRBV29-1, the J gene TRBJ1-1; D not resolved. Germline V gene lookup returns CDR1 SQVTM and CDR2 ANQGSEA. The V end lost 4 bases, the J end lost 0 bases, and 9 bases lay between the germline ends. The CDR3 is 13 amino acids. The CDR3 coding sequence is TGCAGCGTTGGAGGCAGACTGAACACTGAAGCTTTCTTT. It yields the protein CSVGGRLNTEAFF.

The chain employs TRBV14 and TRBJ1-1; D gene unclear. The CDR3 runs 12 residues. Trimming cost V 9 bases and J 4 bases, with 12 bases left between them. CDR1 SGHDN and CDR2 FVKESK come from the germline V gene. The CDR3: CASGRGATEAFF. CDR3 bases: TGTGCCAGTGGGCGGGGTGCCACTGAAGCTTTCTTT. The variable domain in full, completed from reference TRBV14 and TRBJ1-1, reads EAGVTQFPSHSVIEKGQTVTLRCDPISGHDNLYWYRRVMGKEIKFLLHFVKESKQDESGMPNNRFLAERTGGTYSTLKVQPAELEDSGVYFCASGRGATEAFFGQGTRLTVV.

The CDR3 region is CASSQVGGGVFF. The CDR3, as DNA: TGCGCCAGCAGCCAAGTTGGAGGGGGCGTGTTCTTC. The V gene is TRBV4-3, the J gene TRBJ2-1; the D gene is possibly TRBD1 (7 bases). V was clipped by 1 base and J by 15 bases, with 13 bases between them. From germline, CDR1 is LGHNA and CDR2 YSLEER. This CDR3 is 12 amino acids long.

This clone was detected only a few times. The CDR3 region has the DNA TGTGCCAGCAAGAGCGGGAGGGCGGGGGAGCAGTACTTC. It encodes CASKSGRAGEQYF. The chain recombines TRBV4-2 with TRBJ2-7; 10 bases fit TRBD2. J was trimmed by 7 bases and V by 7 bases; bases with no gene match: 7. CDR1 is LGHNA, CDR2 YNFKEQ, per germline. CDR3 length: 13 residues.

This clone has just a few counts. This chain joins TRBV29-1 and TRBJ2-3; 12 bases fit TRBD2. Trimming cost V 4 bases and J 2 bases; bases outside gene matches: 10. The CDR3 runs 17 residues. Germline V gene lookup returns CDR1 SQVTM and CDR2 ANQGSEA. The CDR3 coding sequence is TGCAGCGTTGGGTATCTAGCGGGAGGGCCATTCACAGATACGCAGTATTTT. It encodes CSVGYLAGGPFTDTQYF.

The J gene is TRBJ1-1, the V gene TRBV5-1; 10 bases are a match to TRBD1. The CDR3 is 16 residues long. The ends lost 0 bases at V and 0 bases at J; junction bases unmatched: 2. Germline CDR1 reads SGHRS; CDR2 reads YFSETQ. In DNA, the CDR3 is TGCGCCAGCAGCTTGGGGGGACAGGGGATGAACACTGAAGCTTTCTTT. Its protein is CASSLGGQGMNTEAFF.

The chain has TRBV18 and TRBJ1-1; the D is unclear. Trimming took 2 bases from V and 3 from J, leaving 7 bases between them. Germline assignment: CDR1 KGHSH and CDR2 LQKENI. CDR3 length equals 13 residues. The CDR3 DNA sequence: TGTGCCAGCTCACCAACCCCAGACACTGAAGCTTTCTTT. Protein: CASSPTPDTEAFF.

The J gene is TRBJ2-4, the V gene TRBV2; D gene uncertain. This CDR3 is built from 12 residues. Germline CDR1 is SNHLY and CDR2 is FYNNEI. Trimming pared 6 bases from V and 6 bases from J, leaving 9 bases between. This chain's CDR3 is CASSRLANIQYF. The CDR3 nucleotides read TGTGCCAGCAGCCGACTTGCAAACATTCAGTACTTC. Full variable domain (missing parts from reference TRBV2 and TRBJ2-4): EPEVTQTPSHQVTQMGQEVILRCVPISNHLYFYWYRQILGQKVEFLVSFYNNEISEKSEIFDDQFSVERPDGSNFTLKIRSTKLEDSAMYFCASSRLANIQYFGAGTRLSVL.

The DNA of the CDR3 is TGTGCCTGGAGGGGGACTAGCGGGAGATTAAGCACAGATACGCAGTATTTT. This gives the protein CAWRGTSGRLSTDTQYF. J is TRBJ2-3 and V is TRBV30; 14 bases are a match to TRBD2. CDR3 length: 17 residues. V gave up 3 bases and J gave up 0 bases; unmatched junction bases: 5. CDR1 GTSNPN and CDR2 SVGIG come from the germline V gene (reference sequence).

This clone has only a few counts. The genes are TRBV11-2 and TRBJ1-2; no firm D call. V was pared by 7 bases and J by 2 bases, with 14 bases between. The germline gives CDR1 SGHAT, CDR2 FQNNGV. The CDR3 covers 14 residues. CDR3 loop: CASTSGGTNYGYTF. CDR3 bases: TGTGCCAGCACCTCAGGAGGAACGAACTATGGCTACACCTTC.

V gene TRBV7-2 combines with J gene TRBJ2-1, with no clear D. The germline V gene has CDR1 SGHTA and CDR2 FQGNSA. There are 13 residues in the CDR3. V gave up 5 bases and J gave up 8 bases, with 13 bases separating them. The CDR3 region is CASSQIVSDEQFF. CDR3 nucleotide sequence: TGTGCCAGCAGCCAGATTGTTTCCGATGAGCAGTTCTTC.